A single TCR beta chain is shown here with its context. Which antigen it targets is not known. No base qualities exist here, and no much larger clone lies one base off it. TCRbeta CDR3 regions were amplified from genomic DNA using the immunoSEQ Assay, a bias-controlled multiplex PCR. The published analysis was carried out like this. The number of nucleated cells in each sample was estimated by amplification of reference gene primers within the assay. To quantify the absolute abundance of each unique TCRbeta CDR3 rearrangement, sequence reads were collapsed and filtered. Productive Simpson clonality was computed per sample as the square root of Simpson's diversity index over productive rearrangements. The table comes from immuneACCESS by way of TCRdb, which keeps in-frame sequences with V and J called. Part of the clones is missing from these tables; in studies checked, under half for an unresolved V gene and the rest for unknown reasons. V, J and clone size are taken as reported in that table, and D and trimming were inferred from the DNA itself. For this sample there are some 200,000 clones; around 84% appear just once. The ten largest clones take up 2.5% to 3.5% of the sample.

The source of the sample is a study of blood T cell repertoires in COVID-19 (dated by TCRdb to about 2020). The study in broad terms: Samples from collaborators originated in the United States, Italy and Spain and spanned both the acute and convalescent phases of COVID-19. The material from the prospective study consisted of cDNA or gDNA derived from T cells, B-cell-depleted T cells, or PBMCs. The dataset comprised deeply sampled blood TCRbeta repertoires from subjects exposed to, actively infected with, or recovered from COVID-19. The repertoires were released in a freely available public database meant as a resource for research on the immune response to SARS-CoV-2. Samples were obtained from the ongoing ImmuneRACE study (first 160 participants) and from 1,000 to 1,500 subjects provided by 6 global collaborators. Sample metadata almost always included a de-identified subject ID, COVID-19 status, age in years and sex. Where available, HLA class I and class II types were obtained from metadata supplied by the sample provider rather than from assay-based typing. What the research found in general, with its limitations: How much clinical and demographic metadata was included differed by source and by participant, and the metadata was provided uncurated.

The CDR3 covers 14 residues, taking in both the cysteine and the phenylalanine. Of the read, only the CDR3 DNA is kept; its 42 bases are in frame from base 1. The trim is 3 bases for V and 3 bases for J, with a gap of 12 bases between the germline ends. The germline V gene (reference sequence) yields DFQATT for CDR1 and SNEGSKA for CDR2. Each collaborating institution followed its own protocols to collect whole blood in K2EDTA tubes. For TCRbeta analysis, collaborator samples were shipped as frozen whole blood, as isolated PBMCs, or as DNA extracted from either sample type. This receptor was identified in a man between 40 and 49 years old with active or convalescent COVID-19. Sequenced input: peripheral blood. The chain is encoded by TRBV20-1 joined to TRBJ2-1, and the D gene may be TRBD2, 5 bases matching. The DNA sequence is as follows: TGCAGTGCTAGTCAGTCTAGCCTCTACAATGAGCAGTTCTTC. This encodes CSASQSSLYNEQFF.